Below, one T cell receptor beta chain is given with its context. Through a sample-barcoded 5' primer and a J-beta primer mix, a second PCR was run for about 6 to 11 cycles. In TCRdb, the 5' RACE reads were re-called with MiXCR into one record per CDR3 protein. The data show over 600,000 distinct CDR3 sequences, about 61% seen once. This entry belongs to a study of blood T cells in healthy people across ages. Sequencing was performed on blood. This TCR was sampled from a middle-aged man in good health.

The CDR3: CSVGRAGTSYNEQFF. The CDR3 bases are TGCAGCGTGGGTCGAGCAGGGACCTCCTACAATGAGCAGTTCTTC. The chain recombines TRBV29-1 with TRBJ2-1, with D perhaps assigned TRBD1 or TRBD2 (5 bases each). Trimming removed 6 bases from V and 0 bases from J, with 15 bases in between. Germline values: CDR1 SQVTM, CDR2 ANQGSEA. CDR3 length equals 15 residues.